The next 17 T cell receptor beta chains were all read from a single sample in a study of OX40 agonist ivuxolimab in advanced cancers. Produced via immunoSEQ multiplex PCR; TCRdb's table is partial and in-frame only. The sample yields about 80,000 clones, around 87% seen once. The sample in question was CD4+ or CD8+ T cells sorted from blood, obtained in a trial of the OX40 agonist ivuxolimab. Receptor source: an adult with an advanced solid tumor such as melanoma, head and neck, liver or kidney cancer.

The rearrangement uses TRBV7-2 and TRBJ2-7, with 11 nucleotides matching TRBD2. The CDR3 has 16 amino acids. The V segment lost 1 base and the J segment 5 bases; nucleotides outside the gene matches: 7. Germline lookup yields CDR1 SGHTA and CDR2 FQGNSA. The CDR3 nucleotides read TGTGCCAGCAGCTTAGATAGGACTAGCGGGCGACACGAGCAGTACTTC. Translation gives CASSLDRTSGRHEQYF.

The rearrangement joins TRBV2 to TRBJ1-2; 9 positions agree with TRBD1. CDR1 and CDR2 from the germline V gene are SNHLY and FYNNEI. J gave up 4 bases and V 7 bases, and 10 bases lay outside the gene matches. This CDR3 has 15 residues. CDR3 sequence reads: CASKPATGGSYGYTF. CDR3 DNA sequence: TGTGCCAGCAAGCCTGCGACAGGGGGTAGCTATGGCTACACCTTC.

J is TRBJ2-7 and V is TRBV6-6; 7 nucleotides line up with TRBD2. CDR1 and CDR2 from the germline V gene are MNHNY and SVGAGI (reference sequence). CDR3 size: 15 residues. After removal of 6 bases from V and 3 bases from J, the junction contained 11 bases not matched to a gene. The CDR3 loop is CASRNRVAGDYEQYF. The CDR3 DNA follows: TGTGCCAGCAGAAACCGGGTGGCGGGAGACTACGAGCAGTACTTC.

CDR3 residues: CASLRGGGYGYTF. As DNA, the CDR3 is TGTGCCAGTCTCAGGGGAGGAGGGTATGGCTACACCTTC. V and J are TRBV19 and TRBJ1-2; D possibly corresponds to TRBD1 (6 bases). The CDR3 is made up of 13 amino acids. V dropped 8 bases and J dropped 5 bases, with 15 bases sitting between them. Germline assignment: CDR1 LNHDA and CDR2 SQIVND (reference sequence).

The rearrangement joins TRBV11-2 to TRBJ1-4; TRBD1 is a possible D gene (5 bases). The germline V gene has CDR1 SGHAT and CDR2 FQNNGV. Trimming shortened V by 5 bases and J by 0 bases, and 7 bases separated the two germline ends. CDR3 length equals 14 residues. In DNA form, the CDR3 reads TGTGCCAGCAGCCGGGGGGCAACTAATGAAAAACTGTTTTTT. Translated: CASSRGATNEKLFF.

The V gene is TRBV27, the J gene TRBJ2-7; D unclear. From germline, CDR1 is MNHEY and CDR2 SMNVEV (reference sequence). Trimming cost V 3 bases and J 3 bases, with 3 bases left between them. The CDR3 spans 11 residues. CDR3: CASSFGYEQYF. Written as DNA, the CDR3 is TGTGCCAGCAGTTTCGGCTACGAGCAGTACTTC.

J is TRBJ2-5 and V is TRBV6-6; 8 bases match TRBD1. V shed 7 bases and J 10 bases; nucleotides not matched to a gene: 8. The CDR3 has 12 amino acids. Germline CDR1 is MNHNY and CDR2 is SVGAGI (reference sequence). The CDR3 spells CASTPRTGLQYF. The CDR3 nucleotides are TGTGCCAGCACTCCGCGGACAGGGCTCCAGTACTTC.

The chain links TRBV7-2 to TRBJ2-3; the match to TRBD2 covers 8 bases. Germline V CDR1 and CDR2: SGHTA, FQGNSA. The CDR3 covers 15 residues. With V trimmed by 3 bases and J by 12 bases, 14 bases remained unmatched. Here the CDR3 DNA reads TGTGCCAGCAGCTTTAAGGTGGCTAGCGGGCATTCACAGTATTTT. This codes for CASSFKVASGHSQYF.

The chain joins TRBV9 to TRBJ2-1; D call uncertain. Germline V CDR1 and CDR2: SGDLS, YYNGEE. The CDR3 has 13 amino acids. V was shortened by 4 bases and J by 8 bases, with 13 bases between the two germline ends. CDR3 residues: CASSRVLGYEQFF. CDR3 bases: TGTGCCAGCAGCCGTGTACTGGGTTATGAGCAGTTCTTC.

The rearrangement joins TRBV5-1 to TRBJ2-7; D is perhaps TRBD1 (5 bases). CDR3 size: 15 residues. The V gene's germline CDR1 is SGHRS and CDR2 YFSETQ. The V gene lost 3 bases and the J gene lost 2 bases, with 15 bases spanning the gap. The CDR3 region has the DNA TGCGCCAGCAGCTACAATGGTGACAGACCCTACGAGCAGTACTTC. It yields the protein CASSYNGDRPYEQYF.

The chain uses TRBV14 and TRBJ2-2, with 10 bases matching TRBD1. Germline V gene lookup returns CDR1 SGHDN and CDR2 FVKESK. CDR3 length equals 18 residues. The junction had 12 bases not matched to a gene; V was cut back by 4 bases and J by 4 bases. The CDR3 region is CASSPRGTGVLGTGELFF. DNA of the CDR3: TGTGCCAGCAGCCCACGAGGGACAGGGGTCCTTGGCACCGGGGAGCTGTTTTTT.

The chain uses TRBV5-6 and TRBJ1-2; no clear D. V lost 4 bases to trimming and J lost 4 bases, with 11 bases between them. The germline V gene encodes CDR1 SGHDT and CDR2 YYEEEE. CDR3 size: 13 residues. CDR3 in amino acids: CASSLRRGYGYTF. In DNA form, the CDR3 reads TGTGCCAGCAGCCTCCGCCGGGGCTATGGCTACACCTTC.

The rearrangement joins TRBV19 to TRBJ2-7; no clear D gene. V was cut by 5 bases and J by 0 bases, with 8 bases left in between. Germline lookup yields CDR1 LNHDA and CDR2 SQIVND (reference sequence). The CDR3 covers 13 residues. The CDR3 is CASSPTSSYEQYF. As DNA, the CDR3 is TGTGCCAGTAGTCCCACCAGCTCCTACGAGCAGTACTTC. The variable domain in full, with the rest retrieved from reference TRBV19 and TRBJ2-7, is DGGITQSPKYLFRKEGQNVTLSCEQNLNHDAMYWYRQDPGQGLRLIYYSQIVNDFQKGDIAEGYSVSREKKESFPLTVTSAQKNPTAFYLCASSPTSSYEQYFGPGTRLTVT.

CDR3 sequence reads: CSAKRQGGSFF. Here the CDR3 DNA reads TGCAGTGCCAAAAGACAGGGTGGCTCTTTCTTT. This chain uses TRBV20-1 with TRBJ1-1; 7 bases are shared with TRBD1. Trimming cost V 6 bases and J 12 bases; bases outside gene matches: 10. In germline, CDR1 is DFQATT, CDR2 SNEGSKA (reference sequence). The length of the CDR3 is 11 residues.

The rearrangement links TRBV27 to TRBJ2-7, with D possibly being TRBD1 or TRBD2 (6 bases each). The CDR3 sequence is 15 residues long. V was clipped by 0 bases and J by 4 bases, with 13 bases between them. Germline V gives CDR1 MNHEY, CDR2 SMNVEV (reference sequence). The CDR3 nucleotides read TGTGCCAGCAGTTTATCCCGGGGGCGCGGGTACGAGCAGTACTTC. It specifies CASSLSRGRGYEQYF.

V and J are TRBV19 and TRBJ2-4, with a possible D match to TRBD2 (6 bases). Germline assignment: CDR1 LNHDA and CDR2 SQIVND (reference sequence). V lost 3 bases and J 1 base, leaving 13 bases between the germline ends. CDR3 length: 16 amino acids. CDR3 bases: TGTGCCAGTAGTATGCGTCGGGAGAGGGCCAAAAACATTCAGTACTTC. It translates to CASSMRRERAKNIQYF.

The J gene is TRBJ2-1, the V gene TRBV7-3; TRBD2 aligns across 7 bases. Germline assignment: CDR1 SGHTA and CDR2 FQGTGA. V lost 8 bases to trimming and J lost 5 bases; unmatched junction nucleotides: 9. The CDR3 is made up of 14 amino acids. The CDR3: CASGGLTDNNEQFF. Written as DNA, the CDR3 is TGTGCCAGCGGGGGACTAACGGATAACAATGAGCAGTTCTTC.